This TCR beta chain was captured in a study of Graves' ophthalmopathy and Graves' hyperthyroidism. This clonotype was detected only a few times. Fresh peripheral blood (about 9 ml) yielded the PBMCs. TCR beta CDR3 amplification used RNA transcripts. RT-PCR with HTBI primers came first, then second-round multiplex PCR. A single record per CDR3 protein comes from TCRdb applying MiXCR to the multiplex PCR reads. Among 500,000 to 700,000 distinct CDR3 sequences, approximately 21% were seen once, and the ten largest hold roughly 7.4%. Germline V gene sequence: CDR1 SGHTA, CDR2 FQGNSA. The V end was cut by 3 bases, the J end by 10 bases, with 10 bases between. The CDR3 runs 11 residues.

The sample was peripheral blood. The rearrangement joins TRBV7-2 to TRBJ2-7; D is ambiguous. The receptor was isolated from a woman aged 18-35 years with stable Graves' hyperthyroidism. Some clones in this sample may be carry-over from other donors' samples. CDR3 loop: CASSLEQAQYF. DNA for the CDR3: TGTGCCAGCAGCTTGGAGCAGGCCCAGTACTTC.